A single sample gave rise to the 27 T cell receptor beta chains below, sequenced in a study of identical twins. TCRdb fed the 5' RACE reads into MiXCR, producing one record per CDR3 protein. The top ten clones hold roughly 3.6% of a sample with about 260,000 distinct CDR3 sequences, about 7.3% of them seen once. The same sample was also studied in work on yellow fever vaccine responses in identical twins.

Input material: memory (CD45RO+) T cells sorted from blood. These receptors all come from a woman between 18 and 29 years old in good health.

The table lists this clonotype with many counts. The chain employs TRBV5-1 and TRBJ2-7; 7 positions agree with TRBD2. The germline gives CDR1 SGHRS, CDR2 YFSETQ. V was clipped by 0 bases and J by 3 bases; unmatched bases: 6. The CDR3 is 15 amino acids. DNA of the CDR3: TGCGCCAGCAGCTTGGCCGTGGCTAGCGGCTACGAGCAGTACTTC. Its translation is CASSLAVASGYEQYF. The variable domain in full, completed from reference TRBV5-1 and TRBJ2-7, reads KAGVTQTPRYLIKTRGQQVTLSCSPISGHRSVSWYQQTPGQGLQFLFEYFSETQRNKGNFPGRFSGRQFSNSRSEMNVSTLELGDSALYLCASSLAVASGYEQYFGPGTRLTVT.

The chain carries TRBV23-1 and TRBJ2-1; D is perhaps TRBD1 (5 bases). TRBV23-1 is marked as an open reading frame, function uncertain. There are 13 residues in the CDR3. V was trimmed by 1 base and J by 9 bases, leaving 10 bases between them. CDR3 in DNA: TGCGCCAGCAGTCAATGGTGCAGGGCTGAGCAGTTCTTC. Residues: CASSQWCRAEQFF.

The chain recombines TRBV2 with TRBJ2-7, with D perhaps given as TRBD1 or TRBD2 (6 bases each). The CDR3 has 16 residues. The germline gives CDR1 SNHLY, CDR2 FYNNEI. Trimming took 3 bases from V and 2 from J, leaving 17 bases between them. The CDR3 loop reads CASSDRLEGGPYEQYF. The CDR3 nucleotides read TGTGCCAGCAGTGATAGGTTGGAGGGGGGTCCCTACGAGCAGTACTTC.

The sample holds many counts of this clonotype. The rearrangement uses TRBV4-1 and TRBJ2-2; 7 bases match TRBD1. This CDR3 contains 13 residues. From germline, CDR1 is MGHRA and CDR2 YSYEKL. With V trimmed by 6 bases and J by 5 bases, 3 bases remained unmatched. CDR3 amino acids: CASREQGTGELFF. The CDR3 bases are TGCGCCAGCAGGGAACAGGGGACCGGGGAGCTGTTTTTT.

This clonotype was recorded at least ten times. The V gene is TRBV6-2 or TRBV6-3, the J gene TRBJ2-1; weak D call: TRBD1 (6 bases). Germline V lookup: CDR1 MNHEY, CDR2 SVGEGT. The V gene lost 5 bases and the J gene lost 5 bases, with 10 bases spanning the gap. This CDR3 is built from 13 residues. The DNA for the CDR3 is TGTGCCAGCAGTCACACAGGGAACAATGAGCAGTTCTTC. Protein: CASSHTGNNEQFF.

Many counts were recorded for this clonotype. The rearrangement links TRBV11-2 to TRBJ2-3, with a tentative D call TRBD2 (5 bases). This CDR3 is built from 16 residues. V gave up 1 base and J gave up 8 bases, with 19 bases separating them. Germline V CDR1 and CDR2: SGHAT, FQNNGV. The CDR3: CASSLGTSGLTGTQYF. The DNA of the CDR3 is TGTGCCAGCAGCTTAGGAACCAGCGGACTCACGGGTACGCAGTATTTT. Full variable domain (rest looked up from reference TRBV11-2 and TRBJ2-3): EAGVAQSPRYKIIEKRQSVAFWCNPISGHATLYWYQQILGQGPKLLIQFQNNGVVDDSQLPKDRFSAERLKGVDSTLKIQPAKLEDSAVYLCASSLGTSGLTGTQYFGPGTRLTVL.

This clonotype was seen many times. The chain combines TRBV5-5 with TRBJ2-2; D is perhaps TRBD1 (5 bases). CDR1 is SGHKS and CDR2 is YYEKEE in the germline V gene (reference sequence). This CDR3 is 15 amino acids long. The germline V and J ends were trimmed by 4 bases and 0 bases, with 10 bases remaining between them. Here the CDR3 reads CASSLGATNTGELFF. CDR3 coding DNA: TGTGCCAGCAGCCTAGGGGCTACGAACACCGGGGAGCTGTTTTTT.

This clonotype was seen a few times. The rearrangement links TRBV20-1 to TRBJ2-3, with D perhaps matching TRBD2 (5 bases). CDR3 length equals 13 residues. Germline V CDR1 and CDR2: DFQATT, SNEGSKA (reference sequence). Trimming stripped 3 bases from V and 6 bases from J, with 13 bases between. CDR3 nucleotide sequence: TGCAGTGCTAGCCCCGTTACGGGGGATACGCAGTATTTT. It encodes CSASPVTGDTQYF.

A few counts support this clonotype. The chain uses TRBV6-1 and TRBJ2-7; TRBD1 matches at 9 bases. The CDR3 sequence is 16 residues long. Germline-derived CDR1 and CDR2 are MNHNS and SASEGT. The V gene end was trimmed by 6 bases and the J gene end by 2 bases; junction bases not matched to a gene: 11. The CDR3 reads CASRAVGTGSPYEQYF. In DNA form, the CDR3 reads TGTGCCAGCAGAGCCGTTGGGACAGGGTCCCCCTACGAGCAGTACTTC.

At least ten counts were recorded for this clonotype. The CDR3 spells CSAREYGYTF. The DNA of the CDR3 is TGCAGTGCTAGGGAGTATGGCTACACCTTC. The chain carries TRBV20-1 and TRBJ1-2; no reliable D call. The CDR3 spans 10 residues. V was cut by 3 bases and J by 5 bases, with 4 bases left in between. Per germline, CDR1 DFQATT and CDR2 SNEGSKA (reference sequence).

This clonotype occurred many times. The rearrangement uses TRBV12-3 or TRBV12-4 and TRBJ1-4; a possible D gene is TRBD1 (5 bases). The CDR3 is 21 amino acids. Trimming shortened V by 4 bases and J by 0 bases, and 27 bases separated the two germline ends. The CDR3 DNA reads as TGTGCCAGCAGTTCACAGATTCAGACAGAAGAAAGAAGCACAACTAATGAAAAACTGTTTTTT. Translated: CASSSQIQTEERSTTNEKLFF.

This clonotype was detected only a few times. V is TRBV20-1 and J is TRBJ2-1; unclear D gene. With 5 bases removed from V and 4 bases from J, the gap between germline ends came to 6 bases. Germline V gives CDR1 DFQATT, CDR2 SNEGSKA (reference sequence). The CDR3 sequence is 11 residues long. The CDR3 spells CSAAGYNEQFF. In DNA, the CDR3 is TGCAGTGCTGCTGGATACAATGAGCAGTTCTTC.

About this clonotype itself: A single base separates this from a much larger clone, so it may be a read error. The chain links TRBV15 to TRBJ2-3, with a possible D match to TRBD1 (6 bases). V was trimmed by 3 bases and J by 2 bases, leaving 12 bases between them. The CDR3 sequence is 15 residues long. Germline assignment: CDR1 LNHNV and CDR2 YYDKDF (reference sequence). The CDR3 sequence: CATSRGAEVTDTQYF. The CDR3, as DNA: TGTGCCACCAGCAGGGGGGCAGAGGTCACAGATACGCAGTATTTT.

This clonotype was seen repeatedly, ten times or more. At one end, the junction sequence differs from germline, possibly due to a read error. The chain recombines TRBV5-1 with TRBJ2-3; tentatively, D is TRBD2 (6 bases). This CDR3 has 15 residues. The germline CDR1 and CDR2 sequences are SGHRS and YFSETQ. The CDR3 DNA sequence: TGCGCCAGCAGGTCTGGTAGCGGTAGCACAGATACGCGGTATTTT. It is translated as CASRSGSGSTDTRYF.

This clonotype was counted between two and nine times. This rearrangement joins TRBV2 to TRBJ2-1; 8 bases agree with TRBD2. Germline loops: CDR1 SNHLY, CDR2 FYNNEI. This CDR3 spans 15 amino acids. Trimming took 6 bases from V and 5 from J; bases not matched to a gene: 9. The CDR3 spells CASRALAVINNEQFF. CDR3 nucleotides: TGTGCCAGCAGAGCACTAGCGGTCATAAACAATGAGCAGTTCTTC.

The chain combines TRBV4-1 with TRBJ2-3; TRBD2 might be the D (6 bases). The V gene's germline CDR1 is MGHRA and CDR2 YSYEKL. This CDR3 is 17 amino acids long. V was pared by 4 bases and J by 3 bases, with 20 bases between. DNA of the CDR3: TGCGCCAGCAGCCCAAGAGAGGACGGGAGTGGGACAGATACGCAGTATTTT. Protein product: CASSPREDGSGTDTQYF.

V usage is TRBV10-3 and J usage is TRBJ1-5, with unresolved D. Germline loops: CDR1 ENHRY, CDR2 SYGVKD. The ends were cut back, 2 bases at V and 1 base at J, with 6 bases in the middle. The CDR3 sequence is 14 residues long. DNA of the CDR3: TGTGCCATCAGTGAGATCTCCAGCAATCAGCCCCAGCATTTT. Its translation is CAISEISSNQPQHF.

The rearrangement links TRBV5-1 to TRBJ2-7; 9 bases line up with TRBD1. CDR1 is SGHRS and CDR2 is YFSETQ in the germline V gene. The CDR3 spans 15 residues. After removal of 0 bases from V and 4 bases from J, the junction contained 5 bases not matched to a gene. The CDR3 nucleotides read TGCGCCAGCAGCTTGGGGGGGACAGGGACATACGAGCAGTACGTC. Its protein is CASSLGGTGTYEQYV.

This chain links TRBV6-5 with TRBJ1-2; D is uncertain. The CDR3 totals 15 residues. Germline V CDR1 and CDR2: MNHEY, SVGAGI. The V end was cut by 0 bases, the J end by 0 bases, with 8 bases between. The CDR3 region has the DNA TGTGCCAGCAGTTACTCGGGCAGTTCTAACTATGGCTACACCTTC. Amino acids: CASSYSGSSNYGYTF.

This clonotype occurred a few times. This chain connects TRBV7-8 to TRBJ2-7; D remains ambiguous. There are 11 residues in the CDR3. CDR1 SGHVS and CDR2 FQNEAQ come from the germline V gene. V was clipped by 4 bases and J by 13 bases, with 14 bases between them. CDR3 nucleotides: TGTGCCAGCAGCTCCCACGACACGAGTTACTTC. Translated: CASSSHDTSYF.

This clonotype was observed a handful of times. A junction end diverges from the germline sequence, so it may reflect a read error. The chain has TRBV20-1 and TRBJ2-4, with D unresolved. CDR3 length: 15 amino acids. The germline V gene encodes CDR1 DFQATT and CDR2 SNEGSKA (reference sequence). The CDR3 nucleotides read TGCAGTGCTATCTGGGCCACCACAGCCAAGAACATTCAGTACTTC. Protein: CSAIWATTAKNIQYF.

This clonotype was seen repeatedly, ten times or more. The rearrangement links TRBV15 to TRBJ2-3; 7 nucleotides agree with TRBD2. The CDR3 length is 15 residues. Germline V gives CDR1 LNHNV, CDR2 YYDKDF (reference sequence). The trim removed 0 bases at V and 7 bases at J, leaving 7 bases unmatched. The CDR3 reads CATSRDRASGHTQYF. The CDR3, as DNA: TGTGCCACCAGCAGAGATCGGGCTAGCGGCCATACGCAGTATTTT.

This clonotype was detected a few times. The chain couples TRBV2 to TRBJ2-4, with 10 bases fitting TRBD2. The CDR3 runs to 16 residues. The V segment lost 4 bases and the J segment 0 bases; nucleotides outside the gene matches: 3. CDR1 and CDR2 from the germline V gene are SNHLY and FYNNEI. The CDR3 sequence is CASSGQREGAKNIQYF. The CDR3 coding sequence is TGTGCCAGCAGTGGACAGCGGGAGGGAGCCAAAAACATTCAGTACTTC. Filled out from reference TRBV2 and TRBJ2-4, the complete variable domain reads EPEVTQTPSHQVTQMGQEVILRCVPISNHLYFYWYRQILGQKVEFLVSFYNNEISEKSEIFDDQFSVERPDGSNFTLKIRSTKLEDSAMYFCASSGQREGAKNIQYFGAGTRLSVL.

This chain joins TRBV5-4 and TRBJ1-1; the match to TRBD1 covers 8 bases. The germline V gene encodes CDR1 SGHNT and CDR2 YYREEE (reference sequence). The V gene end was trimmed by 7 bases and the J gene end by 0 bases; junction bases not matched to a gene: 11. The CDR3 is 16 residues long. CDR3 coding DNA: TGTGCCAGCTCCACGGGACAGGAATTTATGAACACTGAAGCTTTCTTT. It encodes CASSTGQEFMNTEAFF.

This clonotype was detected many times. The genes are TRBV12-3 or TRBV12-4 and TRBJ2-1, with no clear D. Trimming left V 6 bases short and J 7 bases short, with 13 bases between. CDR3 size: 13 residues. CDR3 bases: TGTGCCAGCAGGATTGGGCCCCCAAATGAGCAGTTCTTC. Amino acids: CASRIGPPNEQFF.

This clonotype was observed at least ten times. V usage is TRBV5-1 and J usage is TRBJ2-3; 12 nucleotides line up with TRBD2. Looked up from germline, CDR1 is SGHRS and CDR2 is YFSETQ. Trimming at V came to 3 bases and at J to 4 bases, leaving 6 bases not matched to a gene. The length of the CDR3 is 16 residues. The CDR3: CASSSSSGGAPDTQYF. The CDR3 bases are TGCGCCAGCAGCTCCTCTAGCGGGGGGGCCCCAGATACGCAGTATTTT.

The J gene is TRBJ2-6, the V gene TRBV6-1, with D unresolved. Germline V gene lookup returns CDR1 MNHNS and CDR2 SASEGT. Trimming took off 6 bases at V and 4 bases at J, with 10 bases between the two ends. CDR3 size: 14 residues. The CDR3, as DNA: TGTGCCAGCAGCCTTACCGGGGGGGCCAACGTCCTGACTTTC. It specifies CASSLTGGANVLTF.